This TCR beta chain was recorded in a study of blood T cell repertoires in COVID-19. Turning to the study itself: COVID-19 samples, acute and convalescent, were from the United States, Italy and Spain. Nucleic acid was either cDNA or gDNA, and it came from T cells, B-cell-depleted T cells, or PBMCs.

Per the original data handling: Cell counts per sample came from amplifying reference gene primers. Some clones are missing from TCRdb's copy, which holds only in-frame ones; the method was immunoSEQ multiplex PCR. The DNA was the basis for D and trimming; V, J and clone size are from that table. This repertoire shows a few hundred thousand clones, about 87% found once; its top ten account for roughly 8%. Germline values: CDR1 MRHNA, CDR2 SNTAGT. The CDR3 runs to 16 residues. With 6 bases clipped from V and 5 bases from J, the junction kept 11 bases outside the gene matches. The sequencing input was peripheral blood. This clonotype was sampled from a woman in her fifties or sixties who had recovered from COVID-19. The rearrangement links TRBV6-4 to TRBJ1-5; 9 bases align to TRBD1. The CDR3 DNA follows: TGTGCCAGCAGGACCCGGACAGGGGTTGCCTATCAGCCCCAGCATTTT. It is translated as CASRTRTGVAYQPQHF.